Below, one T cell receptor beta chain is given with its context. CDR3 length: 13 residues. CDR1 and CDR2 from the germline V gene are LNHDA and SQIVND (reference sequence). Trimming took off 2 bases at V and 4 bases at J, with 8 bases between the two ends. This sample was taken from a study of blood T cell repertoires in COVID-19. Original processing methods: Amplifying reference gene primers gave estimates of nucleated cell counts. TCRdb's copy holds only in-frame clones and misses some; the assay was immunoSEQ multiplex PCR. That table furnishes V, J and clone size, whereas the DNA furnished D and trimming. There are about 200,000 clones in the sample; 86% occur only once, and around 5% lies in the top ten. Which cohort a participant joined came from the clinical history participants gave.

The chain recombines TRBV19 with TRBJ1-2; D remains unclear. Sequencing used PBMCs or T cells enriched from blood (not recorded which). The sequence was collected from a man aged 40-50 years with acute COVID-19. Here the CDR3 DNA reads TGTGCCAGTAGTATAAACGGTTTCTATGGCTACACCTTC. It translates to CASSINGFYGYTF.